Each of the 2 T cell receptor beta chains below was sequenced from the same sample in a study of early T cells in non-severe SARS-CoV-2 infection. TCRdb analysed the 5' RACE reads with MiXCR anew, one entry per CDR3 protein. The table includes fewer than 55,000 distinct CDR3 sequences, about 6% detected once. This specimen was whole blood, taken at baseline. These TCRs come from an adult who was a healthcare worker with PCR-confirmed SARS-CoV-2 infection or an uninfected control (not recorded which).

The chain has TRBV20-1 and TRBJ1-1, with D maybe TRBD1 (5 bases). Germline V gene data show CDR1 as DFQATT and CDR2 as SNEGSKA (reference sequence). V shed 3 bases and J shed 4 bases, with 9 bases lying between them. This CDR3 region has 12 residues. The CDR3 protein is CSASRGATEAFF. The CDR3, as DNA: TGCAGTGCTAGTAGAGGGGCCACTGAAGCTTTCTTT.

Ten or more counts support this clonotype. V and J are TRBV6-6 and TRBJ2-1; no clear D gene. The V and J ends lost 0 bases and 5 bases respectively, with 17 bases between them. The CDR3 contains 17 residues. Per the germline V gene, CDR1 is MNHNY and CDR2 is SVGAGI (reference sequence). CDR3 sequence (DNA): TGTGCCAGCAGTTACTCGATTAGCAGGCCGATGGACAATGAGCAGTTCTTC. Translated, it gives CASSYSISRPMDNEQFF.